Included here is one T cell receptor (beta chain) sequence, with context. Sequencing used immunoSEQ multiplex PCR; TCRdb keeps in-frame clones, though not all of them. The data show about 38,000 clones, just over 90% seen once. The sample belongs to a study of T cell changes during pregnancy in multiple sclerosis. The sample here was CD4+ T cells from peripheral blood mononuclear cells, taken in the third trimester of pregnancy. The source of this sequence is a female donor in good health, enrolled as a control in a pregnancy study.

This chain's CDR3 is CATSRVQWGGAEAFF. CDR3 nucleotide sequence: TGTGCCACCAGCAGAGTTCAGTGGGGGGGCGCTGAAGCTTTCTTT. This rearrangement joins TRBV15 to TRBJ1-1, with D perhaps TRBD1 (6 bases). Trimming shortened V by 1 base and J by 6 bases, and 15 bases separated the two germline ends. The V gene's germline CDR1 is LNHNV and CDR2 YYDKDF (reference sequence). The CDR3 sequence is 15 residues long.